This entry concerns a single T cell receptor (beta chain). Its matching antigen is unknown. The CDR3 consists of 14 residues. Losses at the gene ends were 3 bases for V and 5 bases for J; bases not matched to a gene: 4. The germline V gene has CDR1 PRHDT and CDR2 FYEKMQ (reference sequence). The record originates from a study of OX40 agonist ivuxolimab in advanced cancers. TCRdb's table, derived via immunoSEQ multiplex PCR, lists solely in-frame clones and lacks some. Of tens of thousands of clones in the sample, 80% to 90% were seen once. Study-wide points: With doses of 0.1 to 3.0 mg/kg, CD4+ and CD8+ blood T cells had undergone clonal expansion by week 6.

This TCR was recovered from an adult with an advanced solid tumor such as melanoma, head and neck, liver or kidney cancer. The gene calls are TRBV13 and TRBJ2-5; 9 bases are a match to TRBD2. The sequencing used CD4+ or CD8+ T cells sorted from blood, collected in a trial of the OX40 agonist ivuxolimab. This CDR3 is CASSLAGGEETQYF. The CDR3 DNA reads TGTGCCAGCAGCTTGGCGGGAGGGGAGGAGACCCAGTACTTC.